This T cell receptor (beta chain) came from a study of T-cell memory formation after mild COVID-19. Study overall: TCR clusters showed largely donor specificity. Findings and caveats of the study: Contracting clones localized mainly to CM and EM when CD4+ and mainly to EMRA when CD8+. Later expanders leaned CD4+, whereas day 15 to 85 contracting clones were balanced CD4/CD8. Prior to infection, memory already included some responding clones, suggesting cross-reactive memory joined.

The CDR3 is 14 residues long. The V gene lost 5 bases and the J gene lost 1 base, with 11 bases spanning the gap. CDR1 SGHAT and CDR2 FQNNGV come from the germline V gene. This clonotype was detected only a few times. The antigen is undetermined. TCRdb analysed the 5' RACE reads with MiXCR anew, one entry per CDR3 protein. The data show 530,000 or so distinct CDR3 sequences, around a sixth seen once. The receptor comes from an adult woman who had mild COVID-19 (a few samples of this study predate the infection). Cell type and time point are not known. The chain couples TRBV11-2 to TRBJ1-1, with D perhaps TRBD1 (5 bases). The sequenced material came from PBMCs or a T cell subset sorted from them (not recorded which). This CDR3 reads CASSLHGANTEAFF. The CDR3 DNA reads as TGTGCCAGCAGCCTTCACGGGGCGAACACTGAAGCTTTCTTT.